This T cell receptor beta chain was sequenced during a study of neoadjuvant nivolumab and ipilimumab in lung cancer. Study-level background: Nivolumab 3 mg/kg was given days 1, 15 and 29, plus ipilimumab 1 mg/kg day 1 in combination.

Points on this clone: The antigen remains undetermined.

Germline V lookup: CDR1 SGHVS, CDR2 FQNEAQ. The CDR3 has 14 amino acids. Unmatched junction bases numbered 5, after V lost 5 bases and J lost 6 bases. The data were produced by immunoSEQ multiplex PCR, yet TCRdb's version contains in-frame clones alone and is incomplete. Seen here are thousands of clones, 70% to 80% observed once, and the top ten hold 6.5% to 8%. General observations from the study: From pretherapy to surgery, tumor richness and clonality rose with dual therapy. Blood richness before therapy tracked richness in tumors resected after neoadjuvant therapy. Resected tumors had greater TCR richness and clonality than uninvolved lung.

The clonotype originates from an adult with non-small cell lung cancer. The chain carries TRBV7-8 and TRBJ2-1; 9 bases map to TRBD1. The specimen comprised adjacent normal lung tissue, sampled after neoadjuvant nivolumab, alone or with ipilimumab, at or shortly before surgery. The CDR3 DNA reads TGTGCCAGCAGCCCCCGGGACAGGGCCAATGAGCAGTTCTTC. Its translation is CASSPRDRANEQFF.